The T cell receptor (beta chain) described here comes from a study of cytomegalovirus exposure and HLA in healthy donors. The overall study: As released early, the data held some 85 million unique TCRs from HLA-typed donors.

The PCR employed 60 Vbeta primers together with 13 Jbeta primers. Authors' data handling: Later, an analysis found approximately 80 million unique TCR beta chains, and about 10 million of these were shared. Clones were read by immunoSEQ multiplex PCR, and TCRdb kept only the in-frame ones, dropping some. V, J and clone size are taken as reported in that table, and D and trimming were inferred from the DNA itself. The data show some 160,000 clones, with around a tenth seen just once and roughly 1.9% held by the top ten. To note about this clone: Antigen specificity is unknown.

The length of the CDR3 is 15 residues. The V gene's germline CDR1 is SGDLS and CDR2 YYNGEE. V gave up 2 bases and J gave up 2 bases; unmatched junction bases: 0. Points from the study as a whole: Indistinguishability led to the exclusion of some V segments, TRBV6-2 and TRBV6-3 included. It was reportedly the case that the classifier diagnosed cytomegalovirus status with high specificity and sensitivity.

The receptor was derived from a male donor in good health and CMV-seronegative. The sample taken for sequencing was PBMCs. The gene calls are TRBV9 and TRBJ1-5, with TRBD1 matching 11 bases. Written as DNA, the CDR3 is TGTGCCAGCAGCGTGGGACAGGGGGGCAATCAGCCCCAGCATTTT. This gives the protein CASSVGQGGNQPQHF.